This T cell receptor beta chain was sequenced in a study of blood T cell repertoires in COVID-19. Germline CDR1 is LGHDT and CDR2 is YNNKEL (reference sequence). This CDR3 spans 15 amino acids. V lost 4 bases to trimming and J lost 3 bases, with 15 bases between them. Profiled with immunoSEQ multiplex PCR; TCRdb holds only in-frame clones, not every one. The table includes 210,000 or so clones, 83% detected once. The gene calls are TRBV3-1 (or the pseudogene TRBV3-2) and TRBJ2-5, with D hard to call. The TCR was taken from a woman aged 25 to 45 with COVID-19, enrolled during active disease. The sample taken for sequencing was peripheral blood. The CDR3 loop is CASSRRPASEETQYF. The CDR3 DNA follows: TGTGCCAGCAGCCGACGTCCAGCGTCGGAAGAGACCCAGTACTTC.